This T cell receptor (beta chain) was retrieved from a study of regulatory T cells in long-lasting Graves disease. CDR3 length: 15 residues. Germline values: CDR1 SGHKS, CDR2 YYEKEE (reference sequence). The V end was cut by 1 base, the J end by 5 bases, with 15 bases between. Time point meaning: persistent/refractory GD, antithyroid drugs over 5 years with positive TRAb. The TCR library used RNA extracted from PBMCs. Both iRepertoire HTBI primers and Arm-PCR of CDR3 regions were used to build the TCR beta libraries. TCRdb reanalysed the multiplex PCR reads using MiXCR and keeps one entry per CDR3 protein. This sample yields a few hundred thousand distinct CDR3 sequences, of which roughly a fifth are seen a single time; 13% to 15% belongs to the top ten.

The starting material was peripheral blood mononuclear cells (PBMCs), obtained when the disease was refractory, from a patient treated with antithyroid drugs. The TCR originated in a female donor with Graves disease. The rearrangement uses TRBV5-5 and TRBJ2-5; TRBD2 is a possible D gene (6 bases). The CDR3 loop reads CASSLSPNGGETQYF. The CDR3 region has the DNA TGTGCCAGCAGCTTGTCCCCGAATGGAGGGGAGACCCAGTACTTC.